This T cell receptor (beta chain) originates from a study of PD-1 blockade in classical Hodgkin lymphoma. Findings of the study overall: Complete responders' diversity at baseline resembled that of newly diagnosed patients. While CD8+ TCR diversity did not rise significantly by C4D1, CD4+ TCR diversity did. Newly diagnosed patients reportedly trailed healthy donors in baseline TCR diversity.

In the case of this clone: The target antigen is unknown.

This table comes from immunoSEQ multiplex PCR, and its TCRdb copy is limited to in-frame clones, with some not included. The sample lists 22,000 or so clones; 70% to 80% were seen once. All trial patients relapsed after autologous stem cell transplantation. Patients had relapsed/refractory classical Hodgkin lymphoma with complete response, partial response or progressive disease as best response. The germline gives CDR1 SGHNT, CDR2 YENEEA. V shed 3 bases and J shed 5 bases, with 10 bases lying between them. CDR3 length equals 13 residues. The chain uses TRBV11-3 and TRBJ1-1; D is possibly TRBD1 (6 bases). The source is a human donor with classical Hodgkin lymphoma. The material sequenced was peripheral blood mononuclear cells (PBMCs), taken before the second cycle of nivolumab. The CDR3 here is CASSFEGGTEAFF. The CDR3 nucleotides read TGTGCCAGCAGCTTTGAGGGGGGAACTGAAGCTTTCTTT.